Below, one TCR beta chain is given with its context. Its target antigen remains unknown. Base qualities are not at hand, and no much larger clone is one base apart. This record comes from a study of blood T cells in healthy people across ages (dated by TCRdb to 2014 to 2015). A note on the overall study: In model experiments, template switching captured roughly one uniquely barcoded TCR beta cDNA molecule for every two T cells. To track age-related changes in TCR beta repertoire diversity, the study relied on deep sequencing normalized with unique cDNA molecular identifiers. Donors were grouped into four age groups: young (average approximately 15 years), middle-aged (roughly 38), aged (62) and long-lived (approximately 81). Donors of different ages were randomly distributed across sequencing lanes to avoid experimental bias. Two additional independent replicas of 1 million unique cDNA reads from the same blood draw were analyzed for two donors (one aged 18 to 30 and one aged 80 or older). Summary of the overall study and its limitations: The CMV infection status of donors was not known, potentially confounding age-related changes in expanded clonotypes. Because profiling used bulk unsorted PBMCs, naive and antigen-experienced compartments could not be compared conclusively. As age increased, observed TCR beta diversity per million T cells dropped in a roughly linear way, and a significant reduction was already evident by age around 41. Compared with the aged group, the long-lived group had more naive CD4+ T cells, fewer expanded clones and increased TCR diversity, a pattern suggesting age selection. Total diversity estimates from one million sequenced T cells were considered lower bounds and underestimates. A strong correlation was found between observed TCR beta diversity and the percentage of naive T cells measured by flow cytometry.

Donors were 30 to 45 systemically healthy Caucasian individuals from Russia aged roughly 6 to 95 years. Ten milliliters of peripheral blood were drawn from each donor into EDTA-treated Vacutainer tubes. Ficoll-Paque density-gradient centrifugation was used to isolate PBMCs, with at least 6.5 million per sample. Total RNA was extracted from PBMCs with Trizol reagent, with at least 5.5 micrograms obtained per sample. The percentages of naive CD45RAhigh/CD27high T cells were determined by flow cytometry on a PBMC aliquot from every donor. Libraries were prepared through 5' RACE. Sequencing was performed on an Illumina HiSeq 2500. The second PCR ran for roughly 7 to 11 cycles and used a J-beta primer mix along with a sample-barcoded 5' primer. A template-switch 5' adaptor carrying 12 random nucleotides introduced a unique molecular identifier onto each TCR beta cDNA molecule. Each sample yielded at least 2.5 million CDR3-containing paired-end reads. First-strand cDNA was synthesized from all RNA with the Mint cDNA synthesis kit, primed by a TRBC-specific oligonucleotide. Following uracil-DNA glycosylase treatment, a first 18-cycle PCR with universal primers M1SS and BC2_uni_R was performed on all cDNA. The original pipeline was this. Normalization of each sample was performed by random selection of 1 million high-quality reads, each carrying a distinct molecular identifier. Instead of being binned into consensus sequences, reads with shared molecular identifiers were discarded. MiTCR, with a Q25 quality threshold and the strictest error-elimination algorithm, was used for CDR3 identification, clonotype clustering and error correction. Lower-bound total TCR beta diversity was estimated with a nonparametric unseen species model using Euler transformation. The public reads were quality trimmed at Q25 with fastp and then assembled into clones with MiXCR by TCRdb, keeping productive beta chains. Every distinct CDR3 protein forms one entry, paired with its most common genes and DNA. V and J calls and clone size were set by TCRdb, not the authors. The sample profile shows 790,000 or so distinct CDR3 sequences; about 45% of them were found once. The top ten hold roughly 20% of the sample.

Relative to germline, V is missing 6 bases and J is missing 9 bases, with 11 bases of the junction outside any gene match. Based on the germline V gene, the CDR1 and CDR2 sequences are SGDLS and YYNGEE. Taken from cysteine to phenylalanine, the CDR3 has 15 residues. Of the read, only the CDR3 DNA is kept; its 45 bases are in frame from base 1. The TCR was taken from an elderly man in good health. The sample taken for sequencing was blood. The V gene is TRBV9 and the J gene is TRBJ2-1, and 11 junctional nucleotides match TRBD2. The bases read TGTGCCAGCACTAAGGCTAGCGGGAGGTTGGGTGAGCAGTTCTTC. The translation is CASTKASGRLGEQFF.